This TCR beta chain was identified in a study of cytomegalovirus exposure and HLA in healthy donors. For the study at large: Findings of an earlier analysis included around 120 million unique TCR beta sequences from 200 million or so T cells. Study outcomes and limitations: Later work found that TCR association rates differed between HLA loci; DRB1 had the most and HLA-C the fewest.

With 3 bases clipped from V and 4 bases from J, the junction kept 10 bases outside the gene matches. The length of the CDR3 is 17 residues. Per the germline V gene, CDR1 is KGHSH and CDR2 is LQKENI. Regarding this clone: Its antigen is still unknown.

The PCR contained 60 Vbeta and 13 Jbeta primers. In the original processing: In a later analysis, around 10 million of approximately 86 million unique beta chains occurred in at least two donors. Measured with immunoSEQ multiplex PCR; TCRdb has only the in-frame clones, and not every one. The D gene and trimming were derived from the DNA, and the V and J assignments and clone size from that table. Of some 150,000 clones listed, 76% are singletons. Material for sequencing was PBMCs. J is TRBJ1-1 and V is TRBV18; 11 positions agree with TRBD1. The clonotype originates from a woman between 35 and 50 years old in good health and CMV-seronegative. DNA of the CDR3: TGTGCCAGCTCACCCCCCCCCGGACAGGGGGCTTTCACTGAAGCTTTCTTT. This encodes CASSPPPGQGAFTEAFF. Based on the CDR3 plus reference TRBV18 and TRBJ1-1, the full variable domain is NAGVMQNPRHLVRRRGQEARLRCSPMKGHSHVYWYRQLPEEGLKFMVYLQKENIIDESGMPKERFSAEFPKEGPSILRIQQVVRGDSAAYFCASSPPPGQGAFTEAFFGQGTRLTVV.